Listed here are 9 T cell receptor beta chains from one sample, sequenced in a study of patients with pleural tuberculosis. TCRdb re-analysed the reads in MiXCR, keeping a single row per CDR3 protein. The sample contains 25,000 to 30,000 distinct CDR3 sequences, 18% of which appear only once. The sample comprised peripheral blood. Receptors originate from a human donor with pleural tuberculosis.

A few counts support this clonotype. The gene calls are TRBV10-3 and TRBJ2-3; 11 bases line up with TRBD2. Trimming cost V 0 bases and J 3 bases; bases outside gene matches: 23. Germline V gives CDR1 ENHRY, CDR2 SYGVKD. This CDR3 comprises 23 residues. For the CDR3, the DNA is TGTGCCATCAGTGAGTCGTGGCTAGCGGGAGGATCTGGCCCGGGATATAGAACAGATACGCAGTATTTT. Its protein product is CAISESWLAGGSGPGYRTDTQYF.

This clonotype is deemed medium-sized. V gene TRBV20-1 combines with J gene TRBJ1-1; D uncertain. V lost 4 bases, J lost 4 bases, and 7 bases lay in between. Germline assignment: CDR1 DFQATT and CDR2 SNEGSKA (reference sequence). This CDR3 has 11 amino acids. The CDR3: CSAKRFTEAFF. CDR3 sequence (DNA): TGCAGTGCTAAGCGGTTCACTGAAGCTTTCTTT.

This clonotype came up many times. The V call is TRBV2, the J call TRBJ1-6; 7 bases agree with TRBD1. CDR3 length: 15 residues. Germline CDR1 is SNHLY and CDR2 is FYNNEI. J gave up 0 bases and V 7 bases, and 3 bases lay outside the gene matches. CDR3 nucleotide sequence: TGTGCCAGCAAACGACAGGGCTCCTATAATTCACCCCTCCACTTT. Its protein is CASKRQGSYNSPLHF. The entire variable domain, with the rest obtained from reference TRBV2 and TRBJ1-6, is as follows: EPEVTQTPSHQVTQMGQEVILRCVPISNHLYFYWYRQILGQKVEFLVSFYNNEISEKSEIFDDQFSVERPDGSNFTLKIRSTKLEDSAMYFCASKRQGSYNSPLHFGNGTRLTVT.

This clonotype has a handful of counts. It may be a read error: a sequence one base away is much more abundant. The genes are TRBV28 and TRBJ2-7; perhaps TRBD1 as D (6 bases). The germline CDR1 and CDR2 sequences are MDHEN and SYDVKM. The CDR3 loop spans 14 amino acids. The CDR3 region is CASSGRTEAKQQCF. In nucleotides, the CDR3 is TGTGCCAGCAGTGGCCGGACAGAGGCTAAACAGCAGTGCTTC. Looking up the rest from reference TRBV28 and TRBJ2-7 gives the full variable domain: DVKVTQSSRYLVKRTGEKVFLECVQDMDHENMFWYRQDPGLGLRLIYFSYDVKMKEKGDIPEGYSVSREKKERFSLILESASTNQTSMYLCASSGRTEAKQQCFGPGTRLTVT.

This clonotype has a count of ten or more. This sequence joins TRBV3-1 and TRBJ2-5; 7 bases match TRBD1. The CDR3 totals 15 residues. The germline V gene has CDR1 LGHDT and CDR2 YNNKEL (reference sequence). V shed 1 base, J shed 5 bases, and the junction held 7 bases outside the gene matches. The CDR3 DNA sequence: TGTGCCAGCAGCCAAGGATTAGGACAGGTTGAGACCCAGTACTTC. Its translation is CASSQGLGQVETQYF.

This clonotype showed up many times. The chain carries TRBV6-1 and TRBJ1-1; maybe TRBD1 (5 bases). Per the germline V gene, CDR1 is MNHNS and CDR2 is SASEGT. V shed 0 bases and J shed 8 bases, with 16 bases lying between them. This CDR3 is 15 amino acids long. CDR3 in DNA: TGTGCCAGCAGTGAAGCGTGGGGCCCCAAGCCCGAAGCTTTCTTT. Translating gives CASSEAWGPKPEAFF.

This clonotype was observed at least ten times. The CDR3 DNA sequence: TGCAGTGCGGTGATATCAACCTACGAGCAGTACTTC. Protein: CSAVISTYEQYF. V is TRBV20-1 and J is TRBJ2-7; D gene uncertain. Germline CDR1 and CDR2: DFQATT and SNEGSKA (reference sequence). The CDR3 spans 12 residues. With 6 bases removed from V and 2 bases from J, the gap between germline ends came to 11 bases.

There are many counts of this clonotype. V is TRBV3-1 and J is TRBJ2-3, with 10 bases lining up with TRBD2. V was clipped by 3 bases and J by 0 bases; unmatched bases: 6. Germline CDR1 LGHDT, CDR2 YNNKEL (reference sequence). CDR3 length equals 17 residues. CDR3 sequence (DNA): TGTGCCAGCAGCCATTCCAGACTAGCGGGTAGCACAGATACGCAGTATTTT. It yields the protein CASSHSRLAGSTDTQYF.

Details on this clonotype: This may be a read error: a much more frequent sequence differs by one nucleotide. The gene calls are TRBV7-9 and TRBJ1-2; TRBD1 might be the D (5 bases). The V end was cut by 7 bases, the J end by 2 bases, with 11 bases between. The CDR3 runs 13 residues. Germline V lookup: CDR1 SEHNR, CDR2 FQNEAQ (reference sequence). The CDR3 sequence: CASTRGRNYGYTF. CDR3 in DNA: TGTGCCAGCACCCGGGGCAGAAACTATGGCTACACCTTC.